These T cell receptor beta chains were read from a single sample in a study of cytomegalovirus exposure and HLA in healthy donors. Repertoires were generated with immunoSEQ multiplex PCR, while TCRdb's copy carries only in-frame clones and drops some. This sample has more than 150,000 clones; roughly 74% occur once, and the top ten carry about 6%. The sequenced material came from PBMCs. The source is a woman aged 30 to 39 in good health and CMV-seropositive. Each CDR3 is given with its conserved first and last residue. The D gene is left open where the match is weak. Expanded clones are given a class, and other clones once, few, many or no size at all.

>TRBV7-9|-|TRBJ2-7|-
TGTGCCAGCAGCTTAGCGGGACTTGGGTCCTACGAGCAGTACTTC
CASSLAGLGSYEQYF
>TRBV28|-|TRBJ2-3|TRBD2
TGTGCCACCGCGGGAGGCCCCCGCACAGATACGCAGTATTTT
CATAGGPRTDTQYF
>TRBV6-5|few|TRBJ2-7|-
TGTGCCAGCAGTTACGGCACGCGGGTTAACTACGAGCAGTACTTC
CASSYGTRVNYEQYF
>TRBV5-4|-|TRBJ2-2|-
TGTGCCAGCAGAGACGGGATCTTGAACACCGGGGAGCTGTTTTTT
CASRDGILNTGELFF
>TRBV19|-|TRBJ1-1|-
TGTGCCAGTAGTATGGGGAGCGGGGCTGAAGCTTTCTTT
CASSMGSGAEAFF
>TRBV21-1|-|TRBJ1-5|-
TGTGCCAGCAGCATTGAGCGGGGCCAGCCCCAGCATTTT
CASSIERGQPQHF
>TRBV7-9|once|TRBJ2-3|-
TGTGCCAGCAGCTTCCCTAGCGGCGGTTCAGGGGTCGGTACGCAGTATTTT
CASSFPSGGSGVGTQYF
>TRBV2|-|TRBJ1-1|-
TGTGCCAGCAGTGAGGGCAGTTGGAATGAAGCTTTCTTT
CASSEGSWNEAFF
>TRBV7-3|-|TRBJ1-6|-
TGTGCCAGCAGCTTATGGGCACGGCCGGATTCACCCCTCCACTTT
CASSLWARPDSPLHF
>TRBV19|-|TRBJ1-4|-
TGTGCCAGTAAGGAGCTCCCTAATGAAAAACTGTTTTTT
CASKELPNEKLFF
>TRBV6-1|few|TRBJ2-6|-
TGTGCCAGCAGTGAAGTTGGCCTTTCTGGGGCCAACGTCCTGACTTTC
CASSEVGLSGANVLTF
>TRBV5-4|-|TRBJ1-2|-
TGTGCCAGCAGCTTTCCGGGGGGGGAGAGAGGGGATGGCTACACCTTC
CASSFPGGERGDGYTF
>TRBV10-3|-|TRBJ2-2|-
TGTGCCATCAGTGAGTATCGACAGAACACCGGGGAGCTGTTTTTT
CAISEYRQNTGELFF
>TRBV7-2|-|TRBJ1-1|-
TGTGCCAGCAGCTCCCTCCCGTCAGGGGCCATGAACACTGAAGCTTTCTTT
CASSSLPSGAMNTEAFF
>TRBV27|-|TRBJ2-5|TRBD2
TGTGCCAGCAGCTGGACTAGCGGGACCTCGTACCAAGAGACCCAGTACTTC
CASSWTSGTSYQETQYF
>TRBV27|-|TRBJ2-5|-
TGTGCCAGCAGTTTATATTCGGGGACCCAGTACTTC
CASSLYSGTQYF
>TRBV27|-|TRBJ1-1|TRBD1
TGTGCCAGCAGATATTCCGGGACAGGGGCCGCCCGTGAAGCTTTCTTT
CASRYSGTGAAREAFF
>TRBV5-6|-|TRBJ2-2|TRBD2
TGTGCCAGCAGCTCAGCTGCGGGGGGCCCCGCCGGGGAGCTGTTTTTT
CASSSAAGGPAGELFF
>TRBV18|-|TRBJ2-1|TRBD1
TGTGCCAGCTCAAGAGAGACAGGGAGCTACAATGAGCAGTTCTTC
CASSRETGSYNEQFF
>TRBV27|-|TRBJ2-2|TRBD2
TGTGCCAGCGGGAGGGCCGGCACCGGGGAGCTGTTTTTT
CASGRAGTGELFF
>TRBV10-1|-|TRBJ2-3|-
TGCGCCAGCAGTGGCCCTACGCCAGATACGCAGTATTTT
CASSGPTPDTQYF
>TRBV7-8|-|TRBJ1-2|-
TGTGCCAGCAGCTTATTTGGTCTCCCTCGGGACTATGGCTACACCTTC
CASSLFGLPRDYGYTF
>TRBV28|-|TRBJ2-5|TRBD1
TGTGCCAGCAGTTTAAGGGGGCCACGGACAATACAAGAGACCCAGTACTTC
CASSLRGPRTIQETQYF
>TRBV7-2|once|TRBJ2-7|TRBD1
TGTGCCAGCAGCTCTGGGACAGGGGACGAGCAGTACTTC
CASSSGTGDEQYF
>TRBV9|-|TRBJ1-4|TRBD1
TGTGCCAGCAGCCTAGGGACAGGGCGATTAGAAAAACTGTTTTTT
CASSLGTGRLEKLFF
>TRBV25-1|-|TRBJ1-2|-
TGTGCCAGCAGTGATCTTGTGGGCCCCAACGGCTACACCTTC
CASSDLVGPNGYTF
>TRBV6-5|-|TRBJ2-7|-
TGTGCCAGCAGCCGGGGAGACGAGCAGTACTTC
CASSRGDEQYF
>TRBV6-1|-|TRBJ2-2|-
TGTGCCAGCAGTGAAGGACTAGTGGGGGAGCTGTTTTTT
CASSEGLVGELFF
>TRBV4-2|-|TRBJ2-7|TRBD2
TGTGCCAGCAGCCAAGTCGGCGGGACTAGATCGCTCGAGCAGTACTTC
CASSQVGGTRSLEQYF
>TRBV14|-|TRBJ1-2|TRBD1
TGTGCCAGCAGCCAAGATAGATTGTACAGGGGAGAAGGCTACACCTTC
CASSQDRLYRGEGYTF
>TRBV28|-|TRBJ1-2|-
TGTGCCATTCCAGGGGCAGACTATGGCTACACCTTC
CAIPGADYGYTF
>TRBV18|-|TRBJ1-2|TRBD1
TGTGCCAGCTCACCACCCCGGGACAGGGCGAATGGCTACACCTTC
CASSPPRDRANGYTF
>TRBV7-9|-|TRBJ2-5|-
TGTGCCAGCAGCCCTACGGGGAGCGGAACGAAGACCCAGTACTTC
CASSPTGSGTKTQYF
>TRBV25-1|-|TRBJ2-1|TRBD2
TGTGCCAGCAGCCCCCTAGCGGGGGCCCACAATGAGCAGTTCTTC
CASSPLAGAHNEQFF
>TRBV7-9|-|TRBJ2-7|-
TGTGCCAGCAGCTTAGTTGGCGGCTACGAGCAGTACTTC
CASSLVGGYEQYF
>TRBV25-1|-|TRBJ2-5|-
TGTGCCAGCAGTGAATATATTCTTGGGGGGTCAGGGACCCAGTACTTC
CASSEYILGGSGTQYF
>TRBV6-6|few|TRBJ1-1|-
TGTGCCAGCAGTCATCCAGGGGCCGGTGAAGCTTTCTTT
CASSHPGAGEAFF